Listed here is a single T cell receptor beta chain. The sample belongs to a study of cytomegalovirus exposure and HLA in healthy donors. From germline, CDR1 is SGHAT and CDR2 FQNNGV. The CDR3 has 17 amino acids. After removal of 5 bases from V and 2 bases from J, the junction contained 12 bases not matched to a gene. Primers included in the PCR were 60 Vbeta and 13 Jbeta primers. TCRdb's copy holds only in-frame clones and misses some; the assay was immunoSEQ multiplex PCR. The sample table includes 95,000 to 150,000 clones. Input material: PBMCs. The J gene is TRBJ1-3, the V gene TRBV11-2; 7 nucleotides match TRBD1. The source of this sequence is a man between 18 and 35 years old in good health and CMV-seronegative. CDR3 protein: CASSLPPDRVAGNTIYF. In nucleotides, the CDR3 is TGTGCCAGCAGCCTCCCCCCCGACAGGGTGGCTGGAAACACCATATATTTT.